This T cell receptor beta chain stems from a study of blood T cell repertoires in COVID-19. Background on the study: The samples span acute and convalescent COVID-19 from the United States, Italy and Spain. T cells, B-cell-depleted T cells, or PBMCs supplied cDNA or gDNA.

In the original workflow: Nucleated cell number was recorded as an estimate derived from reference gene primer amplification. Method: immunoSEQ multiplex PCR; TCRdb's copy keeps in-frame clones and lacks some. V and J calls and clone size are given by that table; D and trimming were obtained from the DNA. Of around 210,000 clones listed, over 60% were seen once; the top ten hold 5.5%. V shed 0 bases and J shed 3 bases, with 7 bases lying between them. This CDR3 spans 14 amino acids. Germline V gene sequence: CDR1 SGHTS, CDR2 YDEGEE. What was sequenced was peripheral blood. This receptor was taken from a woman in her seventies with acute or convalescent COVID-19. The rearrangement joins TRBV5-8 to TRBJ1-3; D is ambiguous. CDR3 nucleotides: TGTGCCAGCAGCTTGGGGCAGTTTGGAAACACCATATATTTT. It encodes CASSLGQFGNTIYF.